This record looks at one T cell receptor (beta chain) sequence and its context. Antigen specificity is unknown. This specimen belongs to a study of OX40 agonist ivuxolimab in advanced cancers. About the study: Patients in the trial were receiving intravenous ivuxolimab every 2 weeks, at doses of 0.01 to 10 mg/kg. Enrollees could have had prior anti-PD-1, anti-PD-L1 or anti-CTLA-4 therapy, which 35% to 40% had received.

Profiling relied on immunoSEQ multiplex PCR, and the TCRdb table lists in-frame clones only, not all of them. The sample yields under 80,000 clones, about 87% seen once. The CDR3 is 15 residues long. The ends lost 6 bases at V and 4 bases at J; junction bases unmatched: 6. Germline values: CDR1 MDHEN, CDR2 SYDVKM. Study-wide findings and caveats: At 0.1 to 3.0 mg/kg, CD4+ and CD8+ blood T cells expanded clonally by week 6. Expanded clones belonging to CD8+ T cells outnumbered, on average, those of CD4+.

This receptor was obtained from an adult with an advanced solid tumor such as melanoma, head and neck, liver or kidney cancer. The chain is built from TRBV28 and TRBJ2-7; TRBD2 aligns across 13 bases. Sample: CD4+ or CD8+ T cells sorted from blood, taken in a trial of the OX40 agonist ivuxolimab. DNA for the CDR3: TGTGCCAGCAGACTTACTAGCGGGAGGGCATACGAGCAGTACTTC. Protein: CASRLTSGRAYEQYF.